Shown below are 32 T cell receptor beta chains from a single sample sequenced in a study of blood T cell repertoires in COVID-19. Here immunoSEQ multiplex PCR was the method, and the copy in TCRdb shows in-frame clones only, minus some. The table lists some 50,000 clones, 84% of them singletons. The sequencing input was peripheral blood. The receptors derive from a man aged 45-65 years with acute or convalescent COVID-19.

This rearrangement joins TRBV7-2 to TRBJ1-3; weak D call: TRBD1 (5 bases). The CDR3 consists of 15 residues. Germline V gives CDR1 SGHTA, CDR2 FQGNSA. Between the trimmed V and J ends, which lost 5 bases and 0 bases, there was a span of 11 bases. CDR3 bases: TGTGCCAGCAGCGCGGGACCGAACTCTGGAAACACCATATATTTT. Translating gives CASSAGPNSGNTIYF.

The gene calls are TRBV6-1 and TRBJ1-2; maybe TRBD1 (5 bases). This CDR3 is 14 amino acids long. V lost 3 bases to trimming and J lost 2 bases, with 10 bases between them. CDR1 is MNHNS, CDR2 SASEGT, per germline. The CDR3: CASSDVDRNYGYTF. DNA for the CDR3: TGTGCCAGCAGTGACGTAGACAGAAACTATGGCTACACCTTC.

The chain recombines TRBV5-1 with TRBJ2-1, with TRBD1 matching 7 bases. The ends lost 0 bases at V and 5 bases at J; junction bases unmatched: 2. This CDR3 is 14 amino acids long. In germline, CDR1 is SGHRS, CDR2 YFSETQ. The CDR3 loop is CASSLGQGHNEQFF. CDR3 nucleotides: TGCGCCAGCAGCTTGGGACAGGGACACAATGAGCAGTTCTTC.

The chain joins TRBV10-2 to TRBJ2-3, with a tentative D call TRBD1 (5 bases). Germline V CDR1 and CDR2: WSHSY, SAAADI. Trimming stripped 6 bases from V and 0 bases from J, with 22 bases between. This CDR3 spans 18 amino acids. The chain's CDR3 is CASRDPFRQKLSTDTQYF. Here the CDR3 DNA reads TGCGCCAGCAGAGATCCTTTTCGACAGAAACTTAGCACAGATACGCAGTATTTT.

V is TRBV24-1 and J is TRBJ2-1, with D maybe TRBD1 (6 bases). The V gene lost 4 bases and the J gene lost 4 bases, with 7 bases spanning the gap. The germline gives CDR1 KGHDR, CDR2 SFDVKD. This CDR3 is built from 13 residues. The CDR3 DNA reads TGTGCCACCAGTGAGGGGGCTTACAATGAGCAGTTCTTC. Residues: CATSEGAYNEQFF.

The chain joins TRBV21-1 to TRBJ1-5; TRBD1, as called in the table, went unchecked against the DNA. TRBV21-1 is reported as a pseudogene. This CDR3 region has 16 residues. CDR3 amino acids: CASGRTGRFSNQPQHF. The CDR3 DNA reads as TGTGCCAGCGGGAGGACAGGGAGATTTAGCAATCAGCCCCAGCATTTT.

The genes are TRBV28 and TRBJ2-7, with 7 positions matching TRBD1. Germline V gene sequence: CDR1 MDHEN, CDR2 SYDVKM. This CDR3 spans 14 amino acids. V lost 7 bases to trimming and J lost 5 bases; unmatched junction nucleotides: 11. CDR3: CASIVDRVSDEQYF. The CDR3 DNA follows: TGTGCCAGCATCGTAGACAGGGTTAGCGACGAGCAGTACTTC.

The V gene is TRBV9, the J gene TRBJ2-1; TRBD2 matches 10 bases. The V gene's germline CDR1 is SGDLS and CDR2 YYNGEE. Germline trimming cut 0 bases from V and 6 bases from J; bases unmatched to any gene: 6. The CDR3 runs 16 residues. The CDR3 is CASSVASLAGANEQFF. Written as DNA, the CDR3 is TGTGCCAGCAGCGTAGCTTCCCTAGCGGGAGCCAATGAGCAGTTCTTC.

The V and J genes are TRBV4-3 and TRBJ1-1, with D possibly being TRBD1 (5 bases). V was pared by 4 bases and J by 0 bases, with 12 bases between. Germline values: CDR1 LGHNA, CDR2 YSLEER. The CDR3 spans 15 residues. CDR3 nucleotide sequence: TGCGCCAGCAGCCCAATGGGACTCATGAACACTGAAGCTTTCTTT. Encoded protein: CASSPMGLMNTEAFF.

The table lists this clone with a count of one. The chain uses TRBV2 and TRBJ2-1; 10 bases are shared with TRBD2. Germline V lookup: CDR1 SNHLY, CDR2 FYNNEI. The CDR3 consists of 13 residues. Germline trimming cut 8 bases from V and 2 bases from J; bases unmatched to any gene: 0. The CDR3 region is CASGLAAYNEQFF. For the CDR3, the DNA is TGTGCCAGCGGACTAGCGGCCTACAATGAGCAGTTCTTC.

The J gene is TRBJ1-2, the V gene TRBV7-8; D is uncertain. This CDR3 is built from 15 residues. V lost 1 base, J lost 1 base, and 10 bases lay in between. Germline assignment: CDR1 SGHVS and CDR2 FQNEAQ. In DNA form, the CDR3 reads TGTGCCAGCAGCTTAGTCGGGAGCCTTAACTATGGCTACACCTTC. Amino acids: CASSLVGSLNYGYTF.

The chain uses TRBV27 and TRBJ2-5; 9 bases are a match to TRBD1. Germline V CDR1 and CDR2: MNHEY, SMNVEV (reference sequence). The length of the CDR3 is 17 residues. V dropped 2 bases and J dropped 3; count of bases not matched to a gene: 10. The CDR3 loop reads CASSLRSSDRGEETQYF. The CDR3 nucleotides read TGTGCCAGCAGTTTAAGATCGTCCGACAGGGGGGAAGAGACCCAGTACTTC.

The chain couples TRBV6-5 to TRBJ2-2; D is perhaps TRBD2 (6 bases). V was clipped by 11 bases and J by 4 bases, with 17 bases between them. The CDR3 runs to 14 residues. CDR1 is MNHEY, CDR2 SVGAGI, per germline. The CDR3 DNA reads as TGTGCCGGGCGGGGAGAGGGTGGCACCGGGGAGCTGTTTTTT. Translated, it gives CAGRGEGGTGELFF.

The J gene is TRBJ1-6, the V gene TRBV10-2, with a tentative D call TRBD1 (5 bases). CDR1 and CDR2 from the germline V gene are WSHSY and SAAADI. Trimming left V 6 bases short and J 10 bases short, with 16 bases between. This CDR3 comprises 14 residues. CDR3 protein: CASRLLTGGSPLHF. The CDR3 bases are TGCGCCAGCAGGTTATTAACAGGCGGCTCACCCCTCCACTTT.

This clone has a count of ten or more. V gene TRBV29-1 combines with J gene TRBJ1-2; D uncertain. V was pared by 4 bases and J by 7 bases, with 19 bases between. Germline values: CDR1 SQVTM, CDR2 ANQGSEA. The CDR3 runs to 14 residues. The CDR3 sequence: CSVAKDSAGGGYTF. The CDR3 coding sequence is TGCAGCGTTGCAAAGGATTCCGCGGGTGGTGGCTACACCTTC.

The chain has TRBV4-1 and TRBJ1-6; 7 bases are shared with TRBD1. J lost 7 bases, V lost 4 bases, and 13 bases had no gene match. The CDR3 consists of 17 residues. Per the germline V gene, CDR1 is MGHRA and CDR2 is YSYEKL. DNA of the CDR3: TGCGCCAGCAGCCGAGAAGCTAGACAGGGAGGCAATTCACCCCTCCACTTT. As protein: CASSREARQGGNSPLHF.

The rearrangement links TRBV4-1 to TRBJ2-3; TRBD1 matches 7 bases. The germline V gene has CDR1 MGHRA and CDR2 YSYEKL. Trimming removed 7 bases from V and 8 bases from J; junction bases left unmatched: 12. The CDR3 is 14 amino acids. CDR3 amino acids: CASKGTALLRTQYF. Here the CDR3 DNA reads TGCGCCAGCAAGGGGACAGCCCTTTTGCGTACGCAGTATTTT.

This clone has only a few counts. The rearrangement joins TRBV5-4 to TRBJ2-1, with TRBD2 matching 7 bases. There are 14 residues in the CDR3. J gave up 8 bases and V 2 bases, and 7 bases lay outside the gene matches. CDR1 SGHNT and CDR2 YYREEE come from the germline V gene (reference sequence). CDR3 bases: TGTGCCAGCAGCTTATCGGGGGGAGGCGATGAGCAGTTCTTC. It yields the protein CASSLSGGGDEQFF.

This rearrangement joins TRBV5-4 to TRBJ1-4; 10 bases are a match to TRBD1. The J segment lost 11 bases and the V segment lost 3 bases, leaving 4 bases of the junction unmatched. The CDR3 totals 13 residues. Germline V lookup: CDR1 SGHNT, CDR2 YYREEE (reference sequence). The DNA for the CDR3 is TGTGCCAGCAGCTCGGACAGGGGGACTAAACTGTTTTTT. Encoded protein: CASSSDRGTKLFF.

The gene calls are TRBV18 and TRBJ1-4; D perhaps matches TRBD1 (6 bases). The V gene's germline CDR1 is KGHSH and CDR2 LQKENI. This CDR3 has 14 amino acids. Between the trimmed V and J ends, which lost 6 bases and 2 bases, there was a span of 10 bases. The DNA of the CDR3 is TGTGCCAGCTCCGGACAGCGGACTAATGAAAAACTGTTTTTT. This sequence encodes CASSGQRTNEKLFF.

The J gene is TRBJ1-5, the V gene TRBV28; D uncertain. CDR1 and CDR2 from the germline V gene are MDHEN and SYDVKM. Trimming pared 3 bases from V and 9 bases from J, leaving 12 bases between. This CDR3 is 13 amino acids long. The CDR3 nucleotides are TGTGCCAGCAGTTTGTCGGTTCCGTCGCCCCAGCATTTT. Amino acids: CASSLSVPSPQHF.

This clone has a handful of counts. The rearrangement uses TRBV11-2 and TRBJ2-1; possible D gene TRBD2, 5 bases. This CDR3 region has 15 residues. V was clipped by 6 bases and J by 0 bases, with 12 bases between them. Germline V gives CDR1 SGHAT, CDR2 FQNNGV. The chain's CDR3 is CASSPRRSSYNEQFF. The CDR3 bases are TGTGCCAGCAGTCCCCGGAGGAGCTCCTACAATGAGCAGTTCTTC.

The chain has TRBV19 and TRBJ1-5; the D is unclear. This CDR3 comprises 13 residues. Between the trimmed V and J ends, which lost 5 bases and 3 bases, there was a span of 8 bases. Per the germline V gene, CDR1 is LNHDA and CDR2 is SQIVND (reference sequence). The CDR3 bases are TGTGCCAGTAGTCAGAAGATCAATCAGCCCCAGCATTTT. This sequence encodes CASSQKINQPQHF.

In its sample, this clone was seen a few times. The chain joins TRBV28 to TRBJ1-1; 9 positions agree with TRBD1. Germline V gene lookup returns CDR1 MDHEN and CDR2 SYDVKM. The CDR3 has 14 amino acids. Germline trimming cut 5 bases from V and 10 bases from J; bases unmatched to any gene: 11. The CDR3 DNA reads TGTGCCAGCAGTCCTCTGACAGGGGGGCTTCGAGCTTTCTTT. Amino acids: CASSPLTGGLRAFF.

The rearrangement joins TRBV5-5 to TRBJ2-7, with a weak D call TRBD1 (6 bases). V lost 3 bases to trimming and J lost 1 base, with 14 bases between them. This CDR3 has 15 residues. From germline, CDR1 is SGHKS and CDR2 YYEKEE (reference sequence). The CDR3 spells CASSWTALASYEQYF. The CDR3 nucleotides are TGTGCCAGCAGCTGGACAGCGCTGGCTTCCTACGAGCAGTACTTC.

The rearrangement uses TRBV7-2 and TRBJ1-1; D is undetermined. V was cut by 1 base and J by 6 bases, with 15 bases left in between. The CDR3 is 15 amino acids. Germline V CDR1 and CDR2: SGHTA, FQGNSA. In nucleotides, the CDR3 is TGTGCCAGCAGCTTAGGGGCAGAAAAGGCCGCTGAAGCTTTCTTT. This gives the protein CASSLGAEKAAEAFF. Full variable domain (missing parts from reference TRBV7-2 and TRBJ1-1): GAGVSQSPSNKVTEKGKDVELRCDPISGHTALYWYRQSLGQGLEFLIYFQGNSAPDKSGLPSDRFSAERTGGSVSTLTIQRTQQEDSAVYLCASSLGAEKAAEAFFGQGTRLTVV.

V usage is TRBV3-1 (or the pseudogene TRBV3-2) and J usage is TRBJ1-4; D gene uncertain. The germline V gene encodes CDR1 LGHDT and CDR2 YNNKEL (reference sequence). The CDR3 is made up of 15 amino acids. Trimming removed 3 bases from V and 8 bases from J, with 16 bases in between. CDR3 in amino acids: CASSHRLMGGEKLFF. The CDR3 nucleotides read TGTGCCAGCAGCCATAGATTAATGGGAGGCGAAAAACTGTTTTTT.

The CDR3 DNA reads TGTGCCAGCAGCAACCAGGGACTCTCGGCACCCCTCCACTTT. It is translated as CASSNQGLSAPLHF. This chain connects TRBV5-4 to TRBJ1-6, with D perhaps TRBD1 (5 bases). Germline V CDR1 and CDR2: SGHNT, YYREEE (reference sequence). Between the trimmed V and J ends, which lost 4 bases and 11 bases, there was a span of 16 bases. This CDR3 is 14 amino acids long.

This chain joins TRBV28 and TRBJ1-5; D remains ambiguous. V shed 2 bases and J shed 3 bases, with 8 bases lying between them. Germline CDR1 reads MDHEN; CDR2 reads SYDVKM. The CDR3 sequence is 14 residues long. The CDR3 region is CASSLIGANQPQHF. The CDR3 DNA sequence: TGTGCCAGCAGTTTAATAGGAGCCAATCAGCCCCAGCATTTT.

The chain uses TRBV5-1 and TRBJ2-5, with a possible D match to TRBD2 (5 bases). V was clipped by 0 bases and J by 2 bases, with 17 bases between them. Germline V CDR1 and CDR2: SGHRS, YFSETQ. This CDR3 is built from 17 residues. The CDR3 coding sequence is TGCGCCAGCAGCTTGGCCACGGGAAGTGGTATACAAGAGACCCAGTACTTC. It encodes CASSLATGSGIQETQYF.

In this sample, this clone turned up a few times. V and J are TRBV24-1 and TRBJ2-3, with 10 bases lining up with TRBD2. The CDR3 has 16 residues. Germline V gives CDR1 KGHDR, CDR2 SFDVKD. The V segment lost 2 bases and the J segment 2 bases; nucleotides outside the gene matches: 3. As DNA, the CDR3 is TGTGCCACCAGTGATTGGACTAGCGGAAACACAGATACGCAGTATTTT. Protein sequence: CATSDWTSGNTDTQYF.

This chain joins TRBV19 and TRBJ2-3; 13 nucleotides align to TRBD2. Germline CDR1 reads LNHDA; CDR2 reads SQIVND (reference sequence). This CDR3 spans 15 amino acids. J was trimmed by 7 bases and V by 4 bases; bases with no gene match: 5. In nucleotides, the CDR3 is TGTGCCAGTAGTACCGGGACTAGCGGGACGAATACGCAGTATTTT. Translating it yields CASSTGTSGTNTQYF.